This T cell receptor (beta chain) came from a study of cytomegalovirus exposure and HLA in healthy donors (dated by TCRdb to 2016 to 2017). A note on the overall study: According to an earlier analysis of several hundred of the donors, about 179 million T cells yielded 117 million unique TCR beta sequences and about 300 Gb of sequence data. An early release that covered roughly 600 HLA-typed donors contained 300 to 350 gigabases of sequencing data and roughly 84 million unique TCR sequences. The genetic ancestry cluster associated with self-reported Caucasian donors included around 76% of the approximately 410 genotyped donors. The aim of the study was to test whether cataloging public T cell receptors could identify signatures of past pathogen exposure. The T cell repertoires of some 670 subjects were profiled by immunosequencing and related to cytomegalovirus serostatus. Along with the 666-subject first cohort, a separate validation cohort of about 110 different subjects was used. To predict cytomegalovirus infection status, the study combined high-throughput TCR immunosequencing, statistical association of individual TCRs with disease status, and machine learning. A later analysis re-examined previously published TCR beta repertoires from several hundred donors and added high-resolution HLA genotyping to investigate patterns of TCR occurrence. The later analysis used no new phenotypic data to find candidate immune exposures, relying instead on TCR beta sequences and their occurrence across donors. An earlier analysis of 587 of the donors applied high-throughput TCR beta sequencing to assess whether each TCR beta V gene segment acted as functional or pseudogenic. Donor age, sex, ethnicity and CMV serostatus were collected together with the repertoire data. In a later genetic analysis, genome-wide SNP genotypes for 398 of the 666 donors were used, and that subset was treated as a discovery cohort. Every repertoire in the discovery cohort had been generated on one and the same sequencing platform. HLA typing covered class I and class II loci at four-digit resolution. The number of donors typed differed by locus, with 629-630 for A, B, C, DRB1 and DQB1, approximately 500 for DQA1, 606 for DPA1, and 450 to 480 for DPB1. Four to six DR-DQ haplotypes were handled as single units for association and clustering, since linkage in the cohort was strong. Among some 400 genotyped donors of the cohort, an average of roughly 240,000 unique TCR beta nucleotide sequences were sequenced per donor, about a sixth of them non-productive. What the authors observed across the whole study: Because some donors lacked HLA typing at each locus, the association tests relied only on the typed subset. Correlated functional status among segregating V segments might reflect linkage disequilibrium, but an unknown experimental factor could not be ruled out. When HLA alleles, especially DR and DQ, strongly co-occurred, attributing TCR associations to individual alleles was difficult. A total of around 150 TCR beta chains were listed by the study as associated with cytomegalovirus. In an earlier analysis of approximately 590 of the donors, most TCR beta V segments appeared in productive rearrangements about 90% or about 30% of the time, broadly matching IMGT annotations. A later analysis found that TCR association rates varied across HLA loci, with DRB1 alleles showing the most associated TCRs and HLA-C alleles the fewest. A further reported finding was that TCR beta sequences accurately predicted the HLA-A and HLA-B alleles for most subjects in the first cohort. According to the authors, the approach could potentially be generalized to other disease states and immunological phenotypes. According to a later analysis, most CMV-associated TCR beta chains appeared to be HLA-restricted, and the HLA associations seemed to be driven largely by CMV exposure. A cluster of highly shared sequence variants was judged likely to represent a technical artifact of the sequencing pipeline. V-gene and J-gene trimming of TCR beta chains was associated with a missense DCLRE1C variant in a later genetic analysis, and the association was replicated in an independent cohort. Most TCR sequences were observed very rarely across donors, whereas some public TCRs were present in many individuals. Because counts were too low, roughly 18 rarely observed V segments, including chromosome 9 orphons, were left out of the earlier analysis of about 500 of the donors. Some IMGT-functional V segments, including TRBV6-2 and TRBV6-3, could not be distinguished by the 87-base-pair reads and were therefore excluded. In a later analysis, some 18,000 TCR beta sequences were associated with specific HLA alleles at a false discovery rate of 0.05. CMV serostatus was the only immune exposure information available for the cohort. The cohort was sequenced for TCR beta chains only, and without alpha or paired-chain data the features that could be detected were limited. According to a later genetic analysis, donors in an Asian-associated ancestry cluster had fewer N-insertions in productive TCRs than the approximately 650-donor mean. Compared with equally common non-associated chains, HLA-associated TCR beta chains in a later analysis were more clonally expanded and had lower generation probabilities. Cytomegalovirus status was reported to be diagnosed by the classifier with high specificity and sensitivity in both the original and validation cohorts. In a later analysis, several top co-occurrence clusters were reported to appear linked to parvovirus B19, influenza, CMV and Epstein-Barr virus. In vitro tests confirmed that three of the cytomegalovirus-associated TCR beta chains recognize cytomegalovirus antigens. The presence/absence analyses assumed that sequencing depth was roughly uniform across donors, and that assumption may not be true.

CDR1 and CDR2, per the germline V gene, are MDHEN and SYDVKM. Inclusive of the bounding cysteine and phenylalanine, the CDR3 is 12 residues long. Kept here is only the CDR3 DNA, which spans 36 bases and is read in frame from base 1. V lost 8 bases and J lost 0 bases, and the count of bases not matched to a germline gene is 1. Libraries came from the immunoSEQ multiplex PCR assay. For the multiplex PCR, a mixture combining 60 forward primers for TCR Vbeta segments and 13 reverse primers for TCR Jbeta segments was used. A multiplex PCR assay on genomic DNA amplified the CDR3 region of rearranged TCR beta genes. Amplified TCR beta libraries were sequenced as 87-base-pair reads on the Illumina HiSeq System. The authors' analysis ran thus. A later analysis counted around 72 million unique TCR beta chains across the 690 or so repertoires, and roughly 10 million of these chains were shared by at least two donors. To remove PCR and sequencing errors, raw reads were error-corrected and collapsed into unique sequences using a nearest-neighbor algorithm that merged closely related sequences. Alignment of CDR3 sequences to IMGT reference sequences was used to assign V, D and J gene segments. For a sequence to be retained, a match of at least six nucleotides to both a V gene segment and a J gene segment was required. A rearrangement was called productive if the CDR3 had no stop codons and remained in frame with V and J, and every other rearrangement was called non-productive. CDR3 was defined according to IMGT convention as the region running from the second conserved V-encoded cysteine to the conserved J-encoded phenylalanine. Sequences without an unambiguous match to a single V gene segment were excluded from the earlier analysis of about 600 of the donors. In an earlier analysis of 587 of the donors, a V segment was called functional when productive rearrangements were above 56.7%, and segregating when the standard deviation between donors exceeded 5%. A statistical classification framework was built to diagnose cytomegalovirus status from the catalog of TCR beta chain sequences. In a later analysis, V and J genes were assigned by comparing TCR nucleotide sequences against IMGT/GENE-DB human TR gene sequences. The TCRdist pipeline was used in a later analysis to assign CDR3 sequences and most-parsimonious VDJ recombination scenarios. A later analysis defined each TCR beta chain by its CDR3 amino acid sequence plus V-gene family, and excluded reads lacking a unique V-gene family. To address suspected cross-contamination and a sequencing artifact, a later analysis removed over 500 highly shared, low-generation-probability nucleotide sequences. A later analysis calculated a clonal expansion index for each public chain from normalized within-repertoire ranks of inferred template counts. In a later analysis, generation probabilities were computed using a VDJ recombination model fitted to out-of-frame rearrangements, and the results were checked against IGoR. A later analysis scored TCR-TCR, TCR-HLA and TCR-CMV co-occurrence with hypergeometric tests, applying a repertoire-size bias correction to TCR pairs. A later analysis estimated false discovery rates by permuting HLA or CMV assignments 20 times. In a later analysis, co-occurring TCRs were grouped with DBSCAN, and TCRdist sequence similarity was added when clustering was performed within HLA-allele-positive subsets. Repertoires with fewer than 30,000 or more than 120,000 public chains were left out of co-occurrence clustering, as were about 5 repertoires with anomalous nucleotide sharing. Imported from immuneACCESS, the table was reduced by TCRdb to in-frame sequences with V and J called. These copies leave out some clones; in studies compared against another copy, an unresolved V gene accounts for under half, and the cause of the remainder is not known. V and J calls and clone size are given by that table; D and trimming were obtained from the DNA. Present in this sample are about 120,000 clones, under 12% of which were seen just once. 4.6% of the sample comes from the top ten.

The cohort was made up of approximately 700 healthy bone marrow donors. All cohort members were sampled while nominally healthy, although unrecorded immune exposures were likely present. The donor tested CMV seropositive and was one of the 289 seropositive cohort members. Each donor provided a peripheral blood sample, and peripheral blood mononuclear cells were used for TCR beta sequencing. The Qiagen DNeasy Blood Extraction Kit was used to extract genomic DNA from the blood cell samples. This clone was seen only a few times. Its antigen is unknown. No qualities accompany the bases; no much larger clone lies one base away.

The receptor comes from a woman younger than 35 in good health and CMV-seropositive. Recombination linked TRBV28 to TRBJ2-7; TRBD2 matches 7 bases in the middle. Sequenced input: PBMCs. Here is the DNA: TGTGCCAGCGGCGGGAGCTCCTACGAGCAGTACTTC. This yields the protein CASGGSSYEQYF.